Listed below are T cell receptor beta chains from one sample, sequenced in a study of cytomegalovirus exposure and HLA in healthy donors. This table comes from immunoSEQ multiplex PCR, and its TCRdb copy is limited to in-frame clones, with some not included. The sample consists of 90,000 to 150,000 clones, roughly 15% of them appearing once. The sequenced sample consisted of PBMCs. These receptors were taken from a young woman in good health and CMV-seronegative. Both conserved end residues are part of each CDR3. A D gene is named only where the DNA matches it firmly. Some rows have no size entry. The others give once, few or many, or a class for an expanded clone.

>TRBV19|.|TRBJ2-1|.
TGTGCCAGTAGGCAGGGGCCAAGGAATGAGCAGTTCTTC
CASRQGPRNEQFF
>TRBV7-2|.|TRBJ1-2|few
TGTGCCAGCAGCTTATTCGGCCAGCCGGGGGTTGGTGGCTACACCTTC
CASSLFGQPGVGGYTF
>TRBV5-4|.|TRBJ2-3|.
TGTGCCAGCAGCTCGCCCTACCCCGGGACTGGCACAGATACGCAGTATTTT
CASSSPYPGTGTDTQYF
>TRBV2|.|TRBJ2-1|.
TGTGCCAGCAGTGAGGAGCTAGAGGGAGACAATGAGCAGTTCTTC
CASSEELEGDNEQFF
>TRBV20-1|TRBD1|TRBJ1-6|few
TGCAGTGCTCGGGACAGGGAGATCCTCCACTTT
CSARDREILHF
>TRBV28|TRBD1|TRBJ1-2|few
TGTGCCAGCAGTTTAGGCCAGGGGGCCTCTAACTATGGCTACACCTTC
CASSLGQGASNYGYTF
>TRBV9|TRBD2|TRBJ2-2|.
TGTGCCAGCAGCGTAGGGCTAGCGGGAGGGCCGGAGACCGGGGAGCTGTTTTTT
CASSVGLAGGPETGELFF
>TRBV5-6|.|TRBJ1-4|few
TGTGCCAGCAGTCCCGAGGCGGGACCTAATGAAAAACTGTTTTTT
CASSPEAGPNEKLFF
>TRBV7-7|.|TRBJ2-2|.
TGTGCTAGCAGCTTAGATGGGCGAAACACCGGGGAGCTGTTTTTT
CASSLDGRNTGELFF
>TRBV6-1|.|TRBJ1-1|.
TGTGCCAGCAGTGCCACCGAACATGCTTTCTTT
CASSATEHAFF
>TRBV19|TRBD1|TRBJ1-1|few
TGTGCCAGACTACCGTACAGGGGGTTGAACACTGAAGCTTTCTTT
CARLPYRGLNTEAFF
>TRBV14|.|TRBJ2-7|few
TGTGCCAGCAGCCAGGGTGGGCTTGCCTACGAGCAGTACTTC
CASSQGGLAYEQYF
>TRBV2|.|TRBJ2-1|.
TGTGCCAGCAGTGAACCAGGCAGGGTAAGGGGCAATGAGCAGTTCTTC
CASSEPGRVRGNEQFF
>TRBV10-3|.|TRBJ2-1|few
TGTGCCATCAGTGATAAGGGACAATCCTACAATGAGCAGTTCTTC
CAISDKGQSYNEQFF
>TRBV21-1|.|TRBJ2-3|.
TGTGCCAGCAGCAAAGCGGGACAGACCACAGATACGCAGTATTTT
CASSKAGQTTDTQYF
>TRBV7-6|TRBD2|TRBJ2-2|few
TGTGCCAGCAGCTCCTCCCTAGCGGGAGGGCCGAGGGGGCTGTTTTTT
CASSSSLAGGPRGLFF
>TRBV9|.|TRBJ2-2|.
TGTGCCAGCAGCCCCCGACACAACACCGGGGAGCTGTTTTTT
CASSPRHNTGELFF
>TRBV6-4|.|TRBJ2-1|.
TGTGCCAGCAGCCACAGGGAACACAATGAGCAGTTCTTC
CASSHREHNEQFF
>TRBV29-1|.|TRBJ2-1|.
TGCAGCGTTGAAGACCCTTCTCAGGGGATTGTCGATGAGCAGTTCTTC
CSVEDPSQGIVDEQFF
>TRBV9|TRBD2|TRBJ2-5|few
TGTGCCAGCAGCGTAGAAGATAGCGGGTTCGGAGAGACCCAGTACTTC
CASSVEDSGFGETQYF
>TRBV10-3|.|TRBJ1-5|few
TGTGCCCTCCGCCCCGGGGATAGCAATCAGCCCCAGCATTTT
CALRPGDSNQPQHF
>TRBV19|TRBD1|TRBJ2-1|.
TGTGCCAGCTCTGGGCGGACAGGGCCTTACAATGAGCAGTTCTTC
CASSGRTGPYNEQFF
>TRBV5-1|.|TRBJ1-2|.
TGCGCCAGCAGAAGTCCGAGGGGGAACTATGGCTACACCTTC
CASRSPRGNYGYTF
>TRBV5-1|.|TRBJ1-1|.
TGCGCCAGCAGCTTGGAGGGGGTCGGTACTGAAGCTTTCTTT
CASSLEGVGTEAFF